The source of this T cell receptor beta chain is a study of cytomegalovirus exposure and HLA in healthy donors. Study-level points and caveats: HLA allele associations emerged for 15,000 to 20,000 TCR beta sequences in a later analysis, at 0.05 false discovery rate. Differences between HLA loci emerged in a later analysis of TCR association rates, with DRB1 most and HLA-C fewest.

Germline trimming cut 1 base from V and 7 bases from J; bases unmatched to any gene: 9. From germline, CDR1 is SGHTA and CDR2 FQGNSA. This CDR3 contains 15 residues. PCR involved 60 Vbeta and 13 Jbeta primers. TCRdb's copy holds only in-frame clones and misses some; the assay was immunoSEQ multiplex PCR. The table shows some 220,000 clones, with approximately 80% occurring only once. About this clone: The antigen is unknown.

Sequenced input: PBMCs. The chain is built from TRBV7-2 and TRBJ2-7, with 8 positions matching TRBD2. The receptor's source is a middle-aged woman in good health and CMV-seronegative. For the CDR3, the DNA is TGTGCCAGCAGCTTAGTAGCGGGGTCGGCGTTAGAGCAGTACTTC. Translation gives CASSLVAGSALEQYF. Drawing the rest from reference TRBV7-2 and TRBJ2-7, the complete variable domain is GAGVSQSPSNKVTEKGKDVELRCDPISGHTALYWYRQSLGQGLEFLIYFQGNSAPDKSGLPSDRFSAERTGGSVSTLTIQRTQQEDSAVYLCASSLVAGSALEQYFGPGTRLTVT.